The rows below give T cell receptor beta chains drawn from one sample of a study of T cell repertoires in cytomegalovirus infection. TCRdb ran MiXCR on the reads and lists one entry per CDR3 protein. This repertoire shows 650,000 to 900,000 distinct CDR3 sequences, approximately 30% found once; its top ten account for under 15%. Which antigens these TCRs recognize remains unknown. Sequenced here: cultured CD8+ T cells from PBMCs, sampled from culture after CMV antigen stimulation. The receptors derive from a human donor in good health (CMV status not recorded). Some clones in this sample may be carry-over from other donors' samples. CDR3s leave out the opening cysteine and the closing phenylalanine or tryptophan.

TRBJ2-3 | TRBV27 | ASSLFPGVATDTQY
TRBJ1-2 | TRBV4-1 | ASSQETGNGYT
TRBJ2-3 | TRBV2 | ASSEGLAGWEDTQY
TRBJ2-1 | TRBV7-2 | ASSPRPGGSSYNEQF
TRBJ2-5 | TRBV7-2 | ASSSGLAGGLRETQY
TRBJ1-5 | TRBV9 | ASSVADSNQPQH
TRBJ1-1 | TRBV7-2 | ASTQSRADTEAF
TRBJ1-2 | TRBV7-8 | ASSPWTGPYGYT
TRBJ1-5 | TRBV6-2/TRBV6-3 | AVGGLEPQH
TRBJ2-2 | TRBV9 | ASSLKRDRAVPGELF
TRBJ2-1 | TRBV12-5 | ASDYQTSGGYNEQF
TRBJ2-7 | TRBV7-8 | ASSLVGVGTSGSYEQY
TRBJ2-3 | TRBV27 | ASSLWGQGGTDTQY
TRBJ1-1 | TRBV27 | ASSLSFRANTEAF
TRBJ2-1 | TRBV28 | ASSLVPGFSYNEQF
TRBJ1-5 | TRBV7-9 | ASSLVGSNQPQH
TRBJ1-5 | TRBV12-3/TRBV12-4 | ASSNYGTGGNQPQH
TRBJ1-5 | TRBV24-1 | ATSDTTGTGQH
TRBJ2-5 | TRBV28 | ASSFGPFRGSAWETQY
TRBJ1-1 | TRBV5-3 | ASSLEGQVEAF
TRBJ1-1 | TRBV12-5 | ASGGVGTEAF
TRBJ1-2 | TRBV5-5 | ASSLVTGGVGYT
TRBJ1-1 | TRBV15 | ATSRERRVEAF
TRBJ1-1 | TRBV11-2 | ASSPYRRGEVTEAF
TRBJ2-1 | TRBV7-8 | ASTLGGERGYNEQF
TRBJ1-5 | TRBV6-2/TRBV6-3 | ASSYWDSFNQPQH
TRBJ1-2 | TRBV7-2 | ASSLVYRTGIKEDGYT
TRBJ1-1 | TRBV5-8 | ASSLRGSSEAF
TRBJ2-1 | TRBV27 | ASSFRLAEPYNEQF
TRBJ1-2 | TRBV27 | ASSGEGQGPGPYGYT
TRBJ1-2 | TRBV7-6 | ASSPQTGTTNYGYT
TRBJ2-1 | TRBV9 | ASSPHDGLNEQF
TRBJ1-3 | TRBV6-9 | ASSYGQEGTRPKIGNTIY
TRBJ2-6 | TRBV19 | ASSMMDSGANVLT
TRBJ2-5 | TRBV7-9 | ASSSDSGPSRTQY
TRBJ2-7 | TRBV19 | ASSLQRGRYEQY
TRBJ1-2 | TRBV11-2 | ASSLVLDYGYT
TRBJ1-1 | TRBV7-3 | ASSNTDGFEAF
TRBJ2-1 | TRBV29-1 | SVVSRGSYNEQF
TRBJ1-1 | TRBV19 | ASSIPSRPMAF
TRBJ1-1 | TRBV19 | ASSIAGTEPSHEAF
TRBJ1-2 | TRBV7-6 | ASSLAEGRGGYGYT
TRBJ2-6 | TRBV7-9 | ASNLRTAGANVLT
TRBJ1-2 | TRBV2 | ASLGPDYGYT
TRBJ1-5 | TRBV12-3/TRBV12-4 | ASSSPPGNQPQH
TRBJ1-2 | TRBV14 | ASSRSGERENGYT
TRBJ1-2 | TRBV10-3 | AISELQGSSNYGYT
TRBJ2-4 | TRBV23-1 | ASSQSGQLYPLAKNIQY
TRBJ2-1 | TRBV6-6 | ASSPKGAPNHEQF